These T cell receptor beta chains were read from a single sample in a study of type 1 regulatory T cells. TCRdb re-called the reads with MiXCR, one entry per CDR3 protein. Of approximately 100,000 distinct CDR3 sequences in the sample, roughly 30% were seen once. The sample taken for sequencing was CD4+ T cells, either the whole sample or a sorted fraction (not recorded which). The source is a human donor in good health. Both conserved end residues are part of each CDR3. D genes are given only for firm matches. Clone sizes are given selectively: once, few, many, or a class where the clone is expanded.

j_call d_call v_call clone_size cdr3_aa cdr3_nt
TRBJ2-3 TRBD1 TRBV10-3 . CAVGGDRENTQYF TGTGCCGTCGGAGGGGACAGGGAAAACACGCAGTATTTT
TRBJ2-5 . TRBV5-6 few CASSLGSLQETQYF TGTGCCAGCAGCTTGGGCAGCTTACAAGAGACCCAGTACTTC
TRBJ2-3 TRBD2 TRBV7-6 . CASSLGLAGGPVGTDTQYF TGTGCCAGCAGCCTAGGACTAGCGGGAGGGCCGGTCGGGACAGATACGCAGTATTTT
TRBJ2-1 TRBD1 TRBV5-1 . CASSWTGGGGPEQFF TGCGCCAGCAGCTGGACAGGGGGCGGAGGACCTGAGCAGTTCTTC
TRBJ2-2 TRBD1 TRBV4-2 . CASSQRPGQFIGELFF TGTGCCAGCAGCCAGCGTCCGGGACAGTTTATCGGGGAGCTGTTTTTT
TRBJ2-2 . TRBV19 . CASSQTGNTGELFF TGTGCCAGTAGTCAGACAGGTAACACCGGGGAGCTGTTTTTT
TRBJ1-4 TRBD1 TRBV6-6 few CASSSQPGQGMGNEKLFF TGTGCCAGCAGTTCCCAACCGGGACAGGGTATGGGTAATGAAAAACTGTTTTTT
TRBJ2-1 . TRBV11-2 . CASRLGGYNEQFF TGTGCCAGCCGCTTGGGGGGTTACAATGAGCAGTTCTTC
TRBJ2-3 . TRBV6-1 . CASSEVGRAADTQYF TGTGCCAGCAGTGAAGTGGGACGGGCGGCGGATACGCAGTATTTT
TRBJ2-3 . TRBV2 few CASRYPDTQYF TGTGCCAGCAGGTACCCAGATACGCAGTATTTT
TRBJ1-5 . TRBV7-2 once CASSFMASNQPQHF TGTGCCAGCAGCTTTATGGCCAGCAATCAGCCCCAGCATTTT
TRBJ2-7 . TRBV3-1 . CASRPTGTYEQYF TGTGCCAGCAGGCCCACAGGGACCTACGAGCAGTACTTC
TRBJ2-3 TRBD2 TRBV24-1 . CATSASSGLAESTDTQYF TGTGCCACCAGTGCCAGCTCCGGACTAGCGGAATCCACAGATACGCAGTATTTT
TRBJ1-5 . TRBV6-2/TRBV6-3 . CASWGRISNQPQHF TGTGCCAGCTGGGGGCGAATTAGCAATCAGCCCCAGCATTTT
TRBJ2-2 TRBD2 TRBV2 . CASSPTSRVGGELFF TGTGCCAGCAGTCCGACTAGCCGAGTTGGCGGGGAGCTGTTTTTT
TRBJ2-7 TRBD2 TRBV28 . CASNFGGARDEQYF TGTGCCAGCAATTTCGGGGGGGCCCGGGACGAGCAGTACTTC
TRBJ2-7 . TRBV5-6 . CASSLYPPYEQYF TGTGCCAGCAGCTTGTACCCCCCCTACGAGCAGTACTTC
TRBJ2-4 . TRBV3-1 . CASSQAAFNIQYF TGTGCCAGCAGCCAAGCTGCGTTCAACATTCAGTACTTC
TRBJ2-1 . TRBV9 few CASSHYSGAGINNEQFF TGTGCCAGCAGCCATTACTCAGGAGCGGGTATAAACAATGAGCAGTTCTTC
TRBJ2-3 . TRBV6-2/TRBV6-3 . CASSHPDTDTQYF TGTGCCAGCAGTCATCCCGACACAGATACGCAGTATTTT